The 12 T cell receptor beta chains listed next were all sequenced from one sample in a study of CD8+CD57+ T cells in acquired aplastic anemia. Patients chosen for sequencing had shown CD8+CD57+ cell expansion by flow cytometry. The study profiled TCR beta VDJ and CDR3 using genomic DNA as template. TCRdb re-called the reads through MiXCR, storing one row per CDR3 protein. Of under 500,000 distinct CDR3 sequences listed, 25% to 40% are singletons. The sequencing input was sorted CD4+, CD8+, or CD8+CD57+ T cells (not recorded which) from PBMCs. The receptors were gathered from a human donor with aplastic anemia.

The gene calls are TRBV19 and TRBJ2-7; TRBD1 matches 7 bases. This CDR3 contains 17 residues. Germline V gives CDR1 LNHDA, CDR2 SQIVND (reference sequence). V lost 3 bases and J lost 0; bases outside the gene matches: 11. The CDR3 region is CASSIQYRDSHSYEQYF. The CDR3, as DNA: TGTGCCAGTAGTATTCAATACCGGGACAGTCACTCCTACGAGCAGTACTTC.

The rearrangement uses TRBV9 and TRBJ2-7, with 10 positions matching TRBD1. V was clipped by 4 bases and J by 5 bases; unmatched bases: 9. This CDR3 contains 15 residues. Germline values: CDR1 SGDLS, CDR2 YYNGEE. In DNA form, the CDR3 reads TGTGCCAGCAGCACACCCGGGACAGGGGACCACGAGCAGTACTTC. Protein: CASSTPGTGDHEQYF. Drawing the rest from reference TRBV9 and TRBJ2-7, the complete variable domain is DSGVTQTPKHLITATGQRVTLRCSPRSGDLSVYWYQQSLDQGLQFLIQYYNGEERAKGNILERFSAQQFPDLHSELNLSSLELGDSALYFCASSTPGTGDHEQYFGPGTRLTVT.

The CDR3 DNA reads as TGTGCCAGCAGCCAAGAGGAGGGACAGCCCCAGCATTTT. Amino acids: CASSQEEGQPQHF. J is TRBJ1-5 and V is TRBV3-1; D is ambiguous. CDR3 length: 13 residues. Germline V gives CDR1 LGHDT, CDR2 YNNKEL (reference sequence). V was clipped by 0 bases and J by 7 bases, with 7 bases between them.

This clonotype was seen more than once but under ten times. This chain connects TRBV7-3 to TRBJ2-5; a possible D gene is TRBD2 (7 bases). With 2 bases removed from V and 5 bases from J, the gap between germline ends came to 15 bases. The CDR3 runs 15 residues. CDR1 and CDR2 (germline): SGHTA, FQGTGA. CDR3 in amino acids: CASSLLGGGLETQYF. Here the CDR3 DNA reads TGTGCCAGCAGCTTATTAGGGGGGGGGCTCGAGACCCAGTACTTC.

There are a few counts of this clonotype. The genes are TRBV15 and TRBJ1-2; D perhaps matches TRBD1 (6 bases). Trimming took 1 base from V and 4 from J, leaving 16 bases between them. This CDR3 comprises 16 residues. The germline V gene encodes CDR1 LNHNV and CDR2 YYDKDF (reference sequence). The CDR3 is CATSRGRGSDSYGYTF. CDR3 nucleotide sequence: TGTGCCACCAGCAGAGGGAGGGGGTCGGACAGCTATGGCTACACCTTC.

The V gene is TRBV7-9, the J gene TRBJ1-6; no clear D gene. Trimming took 8 bases from V and 5 from J, leaving 7 bases between them. The germline gives CDR1 SEHNR, CDR2 FQNEAQ (reference sequence). The CDR3 has 12 amino acids. For the CDR3, the DNA is TGTGCCAGCCGTTCGGATAATTCACCCCTCCACTTT. The encoded protein is CASRSDNSPLHF. Looking up the rest from reference TRBV7-9 and TRBJ1-6 gives the full variable domain: DTGVSQNPRHKITKRGQNVTFRCDPISEHNRLYWYRQTLGQGPEFLTYFQNEAQLEKSRLLSDRFSAERPKGSFSTLEIQRTEQGDSAMYLCASRSDNSPLHFGNGTRLTVT.

This clonotype was observed a handful of times. The chain links TRBV3-1 to TRBJ1-2; D uncertain. The germline CDR1 and CDR2 sequences are LGHDT and YNNKEL (reference sequence). This CDR3 is 15 amino acids long. Trimming removed 1 base at V and 4 bases at J, with 13 bases between. CDR3 protein: CASSQVSAHFYGYTF. The CDR3 bases are TGTGCCAGCAGCCAAGTCTCAGCCCACTTCTATGGCTACACCTTC.

The chain employs TRBV20-1 and TRBJ2-7, with 9 bases matching TRBD2. With V trimmed by 6 bases and J by 1 base, 7 bases remained unmatched. CDR3 size: 14 residues. In germline, CDR1 is DFQATT, CDR2 SNEGSKA (reference sequence). CDR3 in amino acids: CSANPLAGSYEQYF. As DNA, the CDR3 is TGCAGTGCCAATCCACTAGCGGGTTCCTACGAGCAGTACTTC.

The V call is TRBV6-2 or TRBV6-3, the J call TRBJ2-7, with 9 bases matching TRBD2. CDR1 and CDR2 (germline): MNHEY, SVGEGT. The CDR3 has 18 residues. Trimming took 0 bases from V and 6 from J; bases not matched to a gene: 15. The CDR3 sequence: CASSYSLSAGGPIVEQYF. As DNA, the CDR3 is TGTGCCAGCAGTTACTCGTTGTCAGCGGGAGGTCCTATAGTCGAGCAGTACTTC.

This clonotype was recorded a few times. The genes are TRBV6-1 and TRBJ1-3; D call uncertain. Trimming left V 6 bases short and J 1 base short, with 13 bases between. The CDR3 loop spans 15 amino acids. The germline CDR1 and CDR2 sequences are MNHNS and SASEGT. For the CDR3, the DNA is TGTGCCAGCAGCCGAAGGGTGAATTCTGGAAACACCATATATTTT. Protein product: CASSRRVNSGNTIYF.

J is TRBJ1-5 and V is TRBV9; D remains ambiguous. The CDR3 runs 15 residues. Trimming shortened V by 0 bases and J by 3 bases, and 10 bases separated the two germline ends. Germline V gene lookup returns CDR1 SGDLS and CDR2 YYNGEE. The CDR3 region has the DNA TGTGCCAGCAGCGTAGACTCGGGAGACAATCAGCCCCAGCATTTT. Translation gives CASSVDSGDNQPQHF.

This clonotype was counted between two and nine times. V and J are TRBV2 and TRBJ1-5; D not resolved. The CDR3 is 17 amino acids. The ends were cut back, 5 bases at V and 0 bases at J, with 17 bases in the middle. Germline V gives CDR1 SNHLY, CDR2 FYNNEI. The CDR3 region is CASSYEDGPYSNQPQHF. The CDR3 DNA is TGTGCCAGCAGTTACGAGGACGGACCCTATAGCAATCAGCCCCAGCATTTT.